A selection of T cell receptor beta chains follows, all from one sample in a study of tumor and adjacent non-tumor tissue in lung cancer. TCRdb used MiXCR to reprocess the multiplex PCR reads, holding one entry per CDR3 protein. Here the sample spans 70,000 to 90,000 distinct CDR3 sequences, roughly 80% being singletons. The sample comprised lung tumor tissue. These receptors were obtained from a woman between 45 and 65 years old with non-small cell lung cancer. CDR3s include the opening cysteine and the closing phenylalanine or tryptophan. The D gene is left open where the match is weak. Clone size is not always given. Where it is, it says once, few, many or a class for expanded clones.

V gene: TRBV29-1; D gene: NA; clone size: NA; J gene: TRBJ2-7; CDR3 protein: CSVGSAVGRYEQYF; CDR3 DNA: TGCAGCGTTGGCTCGGCAGTGGGCCGGTACGAGCAGTATTTC
V gene: TRBV4-2; D gene: NA; clone size: once; J gene: TRBJ2-7; CDR3 protein: CASSGQAGYERCF; CDR3 DNA: TGTGCCAGCAGCGGCCAGGCCGGCTACGAGCGGTGCTTC
V gene: TRBV10-3; D gene: NA; clone size: NA; J gene: TRBJ2-7; CDR3 protein: CAISECVPYEQYF; CDR3 DNA: TGTGCCATCAGTGAGTGCGTACCCTACGAGCAGTACTTC
V gene: TRBV20-1; D gene: NA; clone size: NA; J gene: TRBJ2-3; CDR3 protein: CSAKGIGRWTTDTQYF; CDR3 DNA: TGCAGTGCCAAAGGGATCGGCAGGTGGACCACCGATACGCAGTATTTT
V gene: TRBV6-5; D gene: NA; clone size: NA; J gene: TRBJ2-7; CDR3 protein: CVSSFGLSYWGYEQYF; CDR3 DNA: TGTGTCAGCAGTTTCGGACTATCCTACTGGGGCTACGAGCAGTACTTC
V gene: TRBV12-5; D gene: NA; clone size: few; J gene: TRBJ1-2; CDR3 protein: CDSGPDGTNGYTF; CDR3 DNA: TGTGATAGTGGTCCAGACGGAACTAATGGCTACACCTTC
V gene: TRBV6-5; D gene: NA; clone size: NA; J gene: TRBJ2-7; CDR3 protein: CATSFGLSYWGYEQCF; CDR3 DNA: TGTGCCACCAGTTTCGGACTGTCCTACTGGGGCTACGAGCAGTGCTTC
V gene: TRBV11-2; D gene: NA; clone size: NA; J gene: TRBJ2-7; CDR3 protein: CTSSLGRAPCEQYF; CDR3 DNA: TGTACCAGCAGCTTAGGGCGGGCACCATGCGAGCAGTATTTC
V gene: TRBV11-3; D gene: TRBD2; clone size: NA; J gene: TRBJ2-3; CDR3 protein: CASSRTSGRDTQYF; CDR3 DNA: TGTGCCAGCAGCCGGACTAGCGGGAGAGATACGCAGTATTTT
V gene: TRBV29-1; D gene: NA; clone size: many; J gene: TRBJ2-2; CDR3 protein: CSVATTRGTGELFF; CDR3 DNA: TGCAGCGTCGCCACCACTAGAGGCACCGGGGAGCTGTTTTTT
V gene: TRBV7-8; D gene: TRBD2; clone size: NA; J gene: TRBJ2-7; CDR3 protein: CVRSLSRTSGQYF; CDR3 DNA: TGTGTCAGGAGCTTAAGTAGGACTAGCGGGCAGTACTTC
V gene: TRBV6-1; D gene: NA; clone size: NA; J gene: TRBJ2-3; CDR3 protein: CASSEGGFGIGTETQYF; CDR3 DNA: TGTGCCAGCAGTGAAGGAGGCTTTGGGATAGGCACAGAAACGCAGTATTTT
V gene: TRBV6-2/TRBV6-3; D gene: NA; clone size: NA; J gene: TRBJ1-1; CDR3 protein: CASTTGNTEALF; CDR3 DNA: TGTGCCAGCACTACGGGGAACACTGAAGCTCTCTTC
V gene: TRBV28; D gene: NA; clone size: NA; J gene: TRBJ1-1; CDR3 protein: CASSPMGRKSTEAFF; CDR3 DNA: TGTGCCAGCAGCCCGATGGGACGGAAGAGCACTGAAGCTTTCTTT
V gene: TRBV20-1; D gene: NA; clone size: few; J gene: TRBJ2-3; CDR3 protein: CSDRDGSVGAQYF; CDR3 DNA: TGCAGTGATAGGGATGGGAGCGTCGGGGCGCAGTATTTT
V gene: TRBV6-2/TRBV6-3; D gene: NA; clone size: NA; J gene: TRBJ1-5; CDR3 protein: CASSKGQTNQPLHF; CDR3 DNA: TGTGCCAGCAGTAAGGGACAAACTAATCAGCCACTGCATTTT
V gene: TRBV12-3/TRBV12-4; D gene: NA; clone size: NA; J gene: TRBJ2-1; CDR3 protein: CAISLGGDNEQFF; CDR3 DNA: TGTGCCATCAGTTTAGGTGGGGACAATGAGCAGTTTTTC
V gene: TRBV28; D gene: TRBD2; clone size: NA; J gene: TRBJ2-1; CDR3 protein: CSGSSKRELKLEQFF; CDR3 DNA: TGTTCCGGCAGTTCCAAGCGGGAGCTAAAGCTTGAGCAGTTCTTC
V gene: TRBV5-4; D gene: TRBD2; clone size: NA; J gene: TRBJ2-5; CDR3 protein: CASSTTRTRSFVETQYF; CDR3 DNA: TGTGCCAGCAGCACCACCAGGACTAGATCCTTTGTTGAGACCCAGTACTTC
V gene: TRBV4-3; D gene: NA; clone size: NA; J gene: TRBJ2-2; CDR3 protein: CASSKTPSLNTGELFF; CDR3 DNA: TGCGCCAGCAGCAAGACCCCTAGTCTTAACACCGGGGAGCTGTTTTTT
V gene: TRBV12-3/TRBV12-4; D gene: NA; clone size: NA; J gene: TRBJ2-3; CDR3 protein: CTSSLETLSTDTHYF; CDR3 DNA: TGTACCAGCAGTTTAGAGACACTAAGCACAGATACTCATTATTTT
V gene: TRBV20-1; D gene: NA; clone size: NA; J gene: TRBJ1-6; CDR3 protein: CNARDLVTFSSPLHF; CDR3 DNA: TGCAATGCTAGAGATCTGGTAACGTTTAGTTCTCCCCTCCACTTT
V gene: TRBV6-6; D gene: TRBD2; clone size: NA; J gene: TRBJ2-2; CDR3 protein: CATSWTRPNTGELYF; CDR3 DNA: TGTGCCACCAGTTGGACTAGGCCCAACACCGGGGAGCTGTATTTT
V gene: TRBV11-2; D gene: NA; clone size: NA; J gene: TRBJ2-1; CDR3 protein: CASTPEGGGCSYNQQFF; CDR3 DNA: TGTGCCAGCACCCCAGAGGGTGGGGGATGCTCCTACAATCAGCAGTTCTTC
V gene: TRBV20-1; D gene: NA; clone size: NA; J gene: TRBJ2-2; CDR3 protein: CSARGIRQEAAGDLFF; CDR3 DNA: TGCAGTGCTAGAGGGATAAGACAGGAGGCCGCCGGGGATCTGTTTTTT
V gene: TRBV12-3/TRBV12-4; D gene: TRBD1; clone size: NA; J gene: TRBJ2-1; CDR3 protein: CASGLARDSGINEQFF; CDR3 DNA: TGTGCCAGCGGTTTAGCCCGGGACAGTGGGATTAATGAGCAGTTCTTC
V gene: TRBV6-2/TRBV6-3; D gene: TRBD1; clone size: NA; J gene: TRBJ1-5; CDR3 protein: CARSGTENQPQHF; CDR3 DNA: TGTGCCAGGAGCGGGACAGAGAATCAGCCCCAACATTTT
V gene: TRBV5-1; D gene: NA; clone size: many; J gene: TRBJ2-5; CDR3 protein: CASSRLPRETQYF; CDR3 DNA: TGCGCCAGCAGCCGACTACCGAGGGAGACCCAGTACTTC
V gene: TRBV4-1; D gene: NA; clone size: many; J gene: TRBJ1-6; CDR3 protein: CASSGQHNSPLHF; CDR3 DNA: TGCGCCAGCAGCGGGCAGCATAATTCACCCCTCCACTTT
V gene: TRBV29-1; D gene: TRBD2; clone size: NA; J gene: TRBJ2-5; CDR3 protein: CSIHLAGEQETQYF; CDR3 DNA: TGCAGCATTCACTTAGCGGGAGAGCAAGAGACCCAGTACTTC
V gene: TRBV29-1; D gene: TRBD2; clone size: NA; J gene: TRBJ2-1; CDR3 protein: CSADGTSGMNEQLF; CDR3 DNA: TGCAGCGCCGACGGGACTAGCGGAATGAATGAGCAGTTATTC
V gene: TRBV11-1; D gene: NA; clone size: few; J gene: TRBJ2-7; CDR3 protein: CASSHCDSSYEQYF; CDR3 DNA: TGTGCCAGCAGTCACTGTGACAGCTCATACGAGCAGTACTTC
V gene: TRBV29-1; D gene: NA; clone size: once; J gene: TRBJ2-3; CDR3 protein: CSVEPGGNGTDTQYF; CDR3 DNA: TGCAGCGTTGAGCCTGGTGGGAATGGCACAGATACGCAGTATTTT
V gene: TRBV5-4; D gene: TRBD2; clone size: NA; J gene: TRBJ2-2; CDR3 protein: CASSLTLATAGELFF; CDR3 DNA: TGTGCCAGCAGTCTCACACTAGCGACTGCTGGGGAGCTGTTTTTT
V gene: TRBV2; D gene: TRBD2; clone size: many; J gene: TRBJ2-3; CDR3 protein: CASRGLAGGPDTQYF; CDR3 DNA: TGTGCCAGCAGGGGACTAGCGGGAGGGCCAGATACGCAGTATTTT
V gene: TRBV6-5; D gene: NA; clone size: many; J gene: TRBJ2-2; CDR3 protein: CASSYGGPSDTGELFF; CDR3 DNA: TGTGCCAGCAGTTACGGGGGACCATCGGACACCGGGGAGCTGTTTTTT
V gene: TRBV11-2; D gene: NA; clone size: NA; J gene: TRBJ1-1; CDR3 protein: CTSSSRFTEPFF; CDR3 DNA: TGCACCAGCAGCTCACGGTTCACTGAACCTTTCTTT
V gene: TRBV6-2/TRBV6-3; D gene: NA; clone size: NA; J gene: TRBJ2-5; CDR3 protein: CASSYNYRQVTTVPQETQYF; CDR3 DNA: TGTGCCAGCAGTTACAATTACCGACAGGTAACGACTGTCCCCCAAGAGACGCAGTACTTC
V gene: TRBV6-1; D gene: NA; clone size: NA; J gene: TRBJ2-3; CDR3 protein: CTSSSDRDQLQYF; CDR3 DNA: TGTACCAGCAGCTCGGACAGAGATCAGCTCCAGTATTTT